The entry below gives a single T cell receptor (beta chain) sequence along with its context. The antigen remains unidentified. These data are taken from a study of radiotherapy plus CTLA-4 blockade in lung cancer. Study-wide results and limits: Reports identified early blood T cell clone dynamics, with interferon-beta, as the best response predictor.

V lost 4 bases to trimming and J lost 7 bases; unmatched junction nucleotides: 3. CDR3 size: 14 residues. CDR1 is MDHEN, CDR2 SYDVKM, per germline. Assay: immunoSEQ multiplex PCR; the TCRdb copy retains only in-frame clones and omits some. Here the sample spans some 110,000 clones, more than 75% being singletons. V and J are TRBV28 and TRBJ1-4, with 10 bases that match TRBD1. The specimen was peripheral blood, collected from a patient treated with radiotherapy plus ipilimumab. This clonotype originated in a human donor with non-small cell lung cancer that progressed on radiotherapy plus ipilimumab. Some clones in this sample may be carry-over from other donors' samples. The CDR3 sequence: CASSSGTGAEKLFF. As DNA, the CDR3 is TGTGCCAGCAGTTCCGGGACAGGGGCTGAAAAACTGTTTTTT.